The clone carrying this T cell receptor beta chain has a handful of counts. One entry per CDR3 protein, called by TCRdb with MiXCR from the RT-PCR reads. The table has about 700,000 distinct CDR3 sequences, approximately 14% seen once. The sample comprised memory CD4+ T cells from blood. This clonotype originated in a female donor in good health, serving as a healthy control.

CDR3 amino acids: CASSPSGDKRDEQFF. CDR3 bases: TGTGCCAGCAGCCCAAGCGGGGACAAGAGGGATGAGCAGTTCTTC. The chain employs TRBV7-6 and TRBJ2-1; TRBD2 might be the D (7 bases). Trimming took 5 bases from V and 8 from J, leaving 19 bases between them. The V gene's germline CDR1 is SGHVS and CDR2 FNYEAQ. The length of the CDR3 is 15 residues.